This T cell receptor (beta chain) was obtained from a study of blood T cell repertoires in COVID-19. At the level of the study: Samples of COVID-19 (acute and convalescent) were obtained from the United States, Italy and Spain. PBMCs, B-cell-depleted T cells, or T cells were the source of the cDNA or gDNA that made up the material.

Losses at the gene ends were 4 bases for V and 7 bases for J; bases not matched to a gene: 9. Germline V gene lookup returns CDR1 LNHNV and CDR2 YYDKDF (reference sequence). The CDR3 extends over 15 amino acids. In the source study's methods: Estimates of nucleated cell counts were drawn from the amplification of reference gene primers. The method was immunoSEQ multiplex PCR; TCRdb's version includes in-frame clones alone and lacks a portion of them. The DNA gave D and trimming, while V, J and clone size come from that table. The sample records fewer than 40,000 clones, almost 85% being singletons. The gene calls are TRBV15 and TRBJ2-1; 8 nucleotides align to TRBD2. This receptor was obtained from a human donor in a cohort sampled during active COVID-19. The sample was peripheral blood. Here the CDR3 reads CATSTRAGAGNEQFF. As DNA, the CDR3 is TGTGCCACCAGCACTAGAGCGGGGGCGGGGAATGAGCAGTTCTTC.